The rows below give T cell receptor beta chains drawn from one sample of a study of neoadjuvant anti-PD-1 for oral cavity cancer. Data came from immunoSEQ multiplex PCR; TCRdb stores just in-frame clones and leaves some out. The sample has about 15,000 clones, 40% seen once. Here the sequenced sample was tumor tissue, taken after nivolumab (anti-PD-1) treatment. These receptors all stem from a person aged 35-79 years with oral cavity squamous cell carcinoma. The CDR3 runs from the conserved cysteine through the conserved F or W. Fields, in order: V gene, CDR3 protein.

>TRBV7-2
CASSAPRGNAEAFF
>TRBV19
CASSINSGTGGTYEQYF
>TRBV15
CATSRDRGQGYGYTF
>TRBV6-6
CASSLGNSPLHF
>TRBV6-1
CASLRGPGANVLTF
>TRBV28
CASSLGQSYTF
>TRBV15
CATSREGGSTDTQYF
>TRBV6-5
CASSYSRWGAYEQYF
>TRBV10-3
CAISETGQRGGYTGELFF
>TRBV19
CATKGSHSSYEQYF
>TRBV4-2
CASSQDRTGLAGEDTQYF
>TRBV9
CASSVGPQGPLGEQYF
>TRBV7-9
CASTLQVSGANVLTF
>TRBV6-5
CASSYGQGSSPLHF
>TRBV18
CASSRSQGVSEAFF
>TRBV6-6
CASSMTEHYSNQPQHF
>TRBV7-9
CASSLAIPTGELFF
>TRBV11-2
CASSLGGGETQYF
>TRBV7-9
CASSMRGTTGELFF
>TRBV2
CASSEGTGNSGNTIYF
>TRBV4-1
CASSQDFRGIGYEQYF
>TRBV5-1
CASRSTGGRQETQYF
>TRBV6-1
CASSRPGQAYEQYF
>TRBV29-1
CSVAQDGWEQYF
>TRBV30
CAWASSDFSPLHF
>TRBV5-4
CASSLERLDGYTF
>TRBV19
CASSIQGDNQPQHF
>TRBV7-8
CASSLGVGQGISNQPQHF
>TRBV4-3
CASSQGRGELFF
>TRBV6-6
CASLRGVNQPQHF
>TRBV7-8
CASGGRADNEQFF
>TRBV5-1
CASSLIAAGTGELFF
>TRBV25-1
CASSEALGPGMNEQYF
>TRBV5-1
CASSQQNEQFF
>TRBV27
CASSLRTGHNSPLHF
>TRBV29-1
CSVAGTGILETQYF
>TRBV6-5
CASGRETQYF
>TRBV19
CASKKTGGITEAFF
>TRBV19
CATCRDGAYTDTQYF
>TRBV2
CASSQPQYARGEQYF
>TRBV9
CASSVAGTPNTGELFF
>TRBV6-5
CASSYPVDEQFF
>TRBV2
CASRDREHSPLHF
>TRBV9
CASSRAVGGPGNTIYF
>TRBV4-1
CASSPAGGTSGGSPETQYF
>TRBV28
CASSRSLSTNEQFF
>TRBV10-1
CASSEGRENTEAFF
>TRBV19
CASSIGGQTYGYTF
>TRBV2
CASSEEYEQYF
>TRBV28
CASTLRGYGYTF
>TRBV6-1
CASNEPGGGNQPQHF
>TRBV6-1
CASSETGTNEKLFF